The sequence of this TCR beta chain was determined in a study of T cells in Graves' hyperthyroidism and ophthalmopathy. Study-wide results and limits: The model predicted ophthalmopathy a median around 6.5 months before onset.

Remarks on this clonotype: No antigen is known for it.

The study enrolled patients aged 18 to 65 with newly diagnosed hyperthyroidism of under 2 months' duration. TCR beta CDR3 sequences were amplified from RNA transcripts. During a first-round RT-PCR of the TCR CDR3, the HTBI primer set was used. TCRdb processed the multiplex PCR reads anew with MiXCR; each CDR3 protein has one entry. The data contain fewer than 400,000 distinct CDR3 sequences, approximately 16% of them singletons. Unmatched junction bases numbered 6, after V lost 3 bases and J lost 13 bases. This CDR3 contains 11 residues. Looked up from germline, CDR1 is DFQATT and CDR2 is SNEGSKA (reference sequence).

The sample was blood. The chain employs TRBV20-1 and TRBJ2-1; TRBD2 matches at 7 bases. This TCR came from a man aged 25-45 years with Graves' hyperthyroidism. CDR3 amino acids: CSASLAALQFF. In DNA form, the CDR3 reads TGCAGTGCTAGCCTAGCGGCCCTACAGTTCTTC.